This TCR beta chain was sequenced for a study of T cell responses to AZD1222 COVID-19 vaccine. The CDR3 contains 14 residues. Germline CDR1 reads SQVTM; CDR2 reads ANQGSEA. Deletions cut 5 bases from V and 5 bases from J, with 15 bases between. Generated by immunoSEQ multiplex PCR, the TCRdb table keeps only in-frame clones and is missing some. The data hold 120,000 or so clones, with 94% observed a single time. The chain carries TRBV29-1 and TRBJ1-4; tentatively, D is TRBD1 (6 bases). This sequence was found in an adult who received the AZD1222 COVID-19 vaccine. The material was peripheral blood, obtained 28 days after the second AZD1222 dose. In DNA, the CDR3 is TGCAGCGTTCCTGAGGGGGGGGTAAATGAAAAACTGTTTTTT. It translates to CSVPEGGVNEKLFF. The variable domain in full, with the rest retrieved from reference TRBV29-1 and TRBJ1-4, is SAVISQKPSRDICQRGTSLTIQCQVDSQVTMMFWYRQQPGQSLTLIATANQGSEATYESGFVIDKFPISRPNLTFSTLTVSNMSPEDSSIYLCSVPEGGVNEKLFFGSGTQLSVL.